This T cell receptor (beta chain) stems from a study of CD8 T cells in ankylosing spondylitis. Regarding this clonotype: Its antigen is currently unknown.

Making use of molecular barcodes, quantitative 5'-RACE generated TCR beta libraries. Via MiXCR, TCRdb re-called the 5' RACE reads, giving one row per CDR3 protein. There are some 350,000 distinct CDR3 sequences in the sample; over 12% occur only once, and roughly 1.1% lies in the top ten. Germline CDR1 is MNHEY and CDR2 is SMNVEV (reference sequence). This CDR3 region has 15 residues. V lost 6 bases to trimming and J lost 5 bases; unmatched junction nucleotides: 10. Broader study findings: The authors reported significant enrichment of disease-linked clones in matched ankylosing spondylitis synovial fluid. Ankylosing spondylitis blood seemed to carry a telltale TCR beta motif made of seven or eight highly homologous variants.

This TCR derives from a male donor with ankylosing spondylitis or in good health (not recorded which). Input material: blood, either unsorted or a sorted T cell fraction (not recorded which). The rearrangement links TRBV27 to TRBJ1-1, with 9 nucleotides matching TRBD1. Here the CDR3 reads CASRPGTGWRTEAFF. The CDR3 DNA is TGTGCCAGCAGGCCAGGGACAGGGTGGCGAACTGAAGCTTTCTTT.